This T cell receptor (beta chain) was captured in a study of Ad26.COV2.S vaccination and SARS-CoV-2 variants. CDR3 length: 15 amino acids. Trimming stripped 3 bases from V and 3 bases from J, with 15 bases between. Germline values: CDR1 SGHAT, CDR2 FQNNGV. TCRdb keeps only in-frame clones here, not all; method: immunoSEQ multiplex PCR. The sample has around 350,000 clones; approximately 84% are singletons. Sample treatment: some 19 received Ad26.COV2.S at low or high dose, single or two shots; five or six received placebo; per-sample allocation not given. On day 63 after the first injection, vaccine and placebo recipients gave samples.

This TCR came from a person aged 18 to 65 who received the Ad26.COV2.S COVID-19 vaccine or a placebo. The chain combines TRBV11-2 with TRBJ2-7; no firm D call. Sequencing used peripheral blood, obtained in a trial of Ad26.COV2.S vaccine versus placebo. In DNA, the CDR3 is TGTGCCAGCAGCTTCCAGCAGCTTATGAGCTACGAGCAGTACTTC. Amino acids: CASSFQQLMSYEQYF.